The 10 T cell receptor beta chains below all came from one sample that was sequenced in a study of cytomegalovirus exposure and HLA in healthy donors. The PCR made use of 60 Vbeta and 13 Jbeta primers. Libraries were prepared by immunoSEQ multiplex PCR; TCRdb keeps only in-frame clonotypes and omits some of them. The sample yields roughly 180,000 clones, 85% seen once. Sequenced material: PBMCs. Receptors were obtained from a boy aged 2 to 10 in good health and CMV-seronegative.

CDR3 nucleotides: TGTGCCAGCAGCAAAGAAACAGGGGGCTTCGAGCAGTACTTC. Translation gives CASSKETGGFEQYF. This chain links TRBV21-1 with TRBJ2-7; the D segment call TRBD1 is taken from the table without a DNA check. TRBV21-1 is classified as a pseudogene. This CDR3 has 14 amino acids.

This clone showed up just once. The CDR3 bases are TGCGCCAGCAGCTTGGGACTAGCGGGAGGCCTCGGCACAGATACGCAGTATTTT. It translates to CASSLGLAGGLGTDTQYF. The V call is TRBV5-1, the J call TRBJ2-3; 13 nucleotides agree with TRBD2. Trimming took 0 bases from V and 1 from J; bases not matched to a gene: 5. Germline assignment: CDR1 SGHRS and CDR2 YFSETQ. The CDR3 is 18 amino acids. Full variable domain (remainder filled in from reference TRBV5-1 and TRBJ2-3): KAGVTQTPRYLIKTRGQQVTLSCSPISGHRSVSWYQQTPGQGLQFLFEYFSETQRNKGNFPGRFSGRQFSNSRSEMNVSTLELGDSALYLCASSLGLAGGLGTDTQYFGPGTRLTVL.

The CDR3 loop is CAISDQEVSYEQYF. As DNA, the CDR3 is TGTGCCATCAGTGACCAGGAGGTATCCTACGAGCAGTACTTC. V and J are TRBV10-3 and TRBJ2-7, with D maybe TRBD2 (5 bases). Germline CDR1 ENHRY, CDR2 SYGVKD. V was trimmed by 3 bases and J by 1 base, leaving 10 bases between them. This CDR3 has 14 residues.

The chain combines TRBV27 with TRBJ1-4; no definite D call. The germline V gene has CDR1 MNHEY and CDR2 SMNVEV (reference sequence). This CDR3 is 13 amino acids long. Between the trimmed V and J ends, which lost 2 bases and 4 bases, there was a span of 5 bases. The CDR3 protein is CASSLSGNEKLFF. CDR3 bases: TGTGCCAGCAGTTTAAGCGGTAATGAAAAACTGTTTTTT.

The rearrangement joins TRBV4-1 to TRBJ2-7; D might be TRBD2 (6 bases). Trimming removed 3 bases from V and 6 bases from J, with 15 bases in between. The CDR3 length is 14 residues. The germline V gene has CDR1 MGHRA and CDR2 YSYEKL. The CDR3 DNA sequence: TGCGCCAGCAGCCAGTACCCGGGGGTGGGCGAGCAGTACGTC. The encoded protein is CASSQYPGVGEQYV.

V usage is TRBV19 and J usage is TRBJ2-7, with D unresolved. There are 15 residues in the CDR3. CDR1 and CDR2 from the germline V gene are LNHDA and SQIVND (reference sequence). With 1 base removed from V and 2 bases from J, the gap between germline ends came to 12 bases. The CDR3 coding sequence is TGTGCCAGTAGTATAGTTACAGAAAACCCCTACGAGCAGTACGTC. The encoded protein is CASSIVTENPYEQYV.

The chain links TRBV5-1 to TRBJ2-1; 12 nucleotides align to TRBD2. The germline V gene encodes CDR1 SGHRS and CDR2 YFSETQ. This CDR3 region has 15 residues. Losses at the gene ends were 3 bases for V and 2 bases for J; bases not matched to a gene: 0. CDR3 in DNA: TGCGCCAGCAGCTCTAGCGGGGGGGCCTACAATGAGCAGTTCTTC. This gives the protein CASSSSGGAYNEQFF.

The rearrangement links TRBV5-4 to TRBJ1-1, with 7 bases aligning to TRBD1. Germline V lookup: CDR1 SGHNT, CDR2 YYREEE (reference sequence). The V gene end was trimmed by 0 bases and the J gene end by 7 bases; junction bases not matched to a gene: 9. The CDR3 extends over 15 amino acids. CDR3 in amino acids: CASSLEVAGQNEAFF. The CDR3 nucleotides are TGTGCCAGCAGCTTGGAGGTGGCGGGACAGAATGAAGCTTTCTTT. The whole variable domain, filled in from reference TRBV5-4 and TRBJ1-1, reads ETGVTQSPTHLIKTRGQQVTLRCSSQSGHNTVSWYQQALGQGPQFIFQYYREEENGRGNFPPRFSGLQFPNYSSELNVNALELDDSALYLCASSLEVAGQNEAFFGQGTRLTVV.

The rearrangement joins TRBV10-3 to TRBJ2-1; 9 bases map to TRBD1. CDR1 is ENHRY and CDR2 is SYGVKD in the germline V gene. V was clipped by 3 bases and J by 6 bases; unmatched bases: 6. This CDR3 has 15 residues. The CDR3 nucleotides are TGTGCCATCAGTGACGACAGGGGGTCATTCAATGAGCAGTTCTTC. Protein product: CAISDDRGSFNEQFF.

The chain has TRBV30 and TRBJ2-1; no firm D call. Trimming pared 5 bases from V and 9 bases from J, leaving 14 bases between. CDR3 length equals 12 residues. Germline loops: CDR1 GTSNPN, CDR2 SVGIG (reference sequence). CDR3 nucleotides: TGTGCCTGGGACCCTGGGCAACCTGAGCAGTTCTTC. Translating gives CAWDPGQPEQFF. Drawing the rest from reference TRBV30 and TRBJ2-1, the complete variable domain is SQTIHQWPATLVQPVGSPLSLECTVEGTSNPNLYWYRQAAGRGLQLLFYSVGIGQISSEVPQNLSASRPQDRQFILSSKKLLLSDSGFYLCAWDPGQPEQFFGPGTRLTVL.